What follows is one TCR beta chain and its context. The target antigen is unknown. This entry comes from a study of T cells in localized non-small cell lung cancer. Points from the study as a whole: Detection in adjacent lung was observed for a median roughly 55 of the top 100 tumor clones. Heterogeneity is still possible, as just one tumor region was sequenced. Uninvolved adjacent lung showed higher T cell clonality than tumor. Longer survival (overall) was linked to higher T cell density in blood.

Repertoires were generated with immunoSEQ multiplex PCR, while TCRdb's copy carries only in-frame clones and drops some. Here the sample spans about 20,000 clones, 75% to 85% being singletons. The CDR3 totals 15 residues. Looked up from germline, CDR1 is MDHEN and CDR2 is SYDVKM. Trimming left V 6 bases short and J 3 bases short, with 18 bases between. The source of this sequence is a man aged 40 to 69 with stage I lung adenocarcinoma. This specimen was peripheral blood, taken before any cancer treatment. The J gene is TRBJ2-7, the V gene TRBV28, with D possibly matching TRBD1 (5 bases). The CDR3 DNA reads TGTGCCAGCAGGCGCCAGGGCCCCAAGCACTACGAGCAGTACTTC. It specifies CASRRQGPKHYEQYF.